This is a list of T cell receptor beta chains from one sample in a study of PD-L1 blockade in urothelial cancer. Produced via immunoSEQ multiplex PCR; TCRdb's table is partial and in-frame only. This table has some 56,000 clones, 84% appearing once. Sequencing used PBMCs, obtained around atezolizumab (anti-PD-L1) treatment. These receptor sequences come from a man aged 50 to 60 with urothelial cancer. Each CDR3 is given with its conserved first and last residue. Each record gives: D gene, CDR3 length, V gene, J gene, clone size, CDR3 protein. The D gene is left open where the match is weak. Expanded clones are given a class, and other clones once, few, many or no size at all.

>NA|12|TRBV10-1|TRBJ2-7|NA
CASSEFQGEQYF
>NA|15|TRBV27|TRBJ1-1|NA
CASSLSRGRNTEAFF
>NA|16|TRBV6-5|TRBJ1-4|NA
CASSLRGRIKNEKLFF
>TRBD1|18|TRBV27|TRBJ1-4|NA
CASSLSFTRGFGRMELFF
>NA|16|TRBV19|TRBJ2-2|NA
CASTALGAGDTGELFF
>NA|13|TRBV7-2|TRBJ1-2|once
CASSPNRVGGYTF
>TRBD1|15|TRBV2|TRBJ2-7|NA
CASSESGQGLYEQYF
>TRBD2|13|TRBV6-1|TRBJ2-7|NA
CASVPSGTYEQYF
>NA|13|TRBV5-1|TRBJ1-2|few
CASSLAGNYGYTF
>TRBD2|14|TRBV5-1|TRBJ2-3|NA
CASRTSGGSDTQYF
>NA|16|TRBV18|TRBJ2-2|few
CASSPTRVQGPGELFF
>NA|14|TRBV2|TRBJ2-7|NA
CASKAGQKPSEQYF
>NA|15|TRBV5-1|TRBJ2-6|few
CASSLDEAGANVLTF
>TRBD1|15|TRBV28|TRBJ1-5|NA
CASRNRGIFNQPQHF
>TRBD2|15|TRBV6-4|TRBJ2-3|NA
CASSWTSGTTDTQYF
>NA|15|TRBV28|TRBJ2-3|NA
CATQGPSVISDTQYF
>TRBD1|18|TRBV19|TRBJ2-4|NA
CASRPNQGQHLAKNIQYF
>TRBD1|14|TRBV19|TRBJ2-7|NA
CASSPRGSSYEQYF
>TRBD2|14|TRBV6-1|TRBJ2-3|NA
CASRLAGNPDTQYF
>TRBD1|18|TRBV18|TRBJ2-1|once
CASSRFTMGQGGDNEQFF
>TRBD1|14|TRBV7-2|TRBJ1-2|NA
CASRDRGGIYGYTF
>NA|13|TRBV14|TRBJ2-7|once
CASRLGASYEQYF
>TRBD2|13|TRBV5-4|TRBJ2-4|NA
CASSPGLAGGQYF
>TRBD1|14|TRBV7-9|TRBJ2-7|NA
CASSLVGTGDEQYF
>TRBD2|16|TRBV4-2|TRBJ2-3|NA
CASSQPGLEITDTQYF
>NA|13|TRBV7-6|TRBJ2-2|NA
CASSLPGAGELFF
>NA|13|TRBV11-3|TRBJ2-7|NA
CASSLEQGGEQYF
>NA|17|TRBV7-3|TRBJ1-5|NA
CASSFSFPGNSNQPQHF
>TRBD2|16|TRBV7-9|TRBJ2-7|NA
CASSLGTSVLSYEQYF
>TRBD2|16|TRBV5-1|TRBJ2-3|NA
CASSLTSGTSTDTQYF
>TRBD1|12|TRBV29-1|TRBJ1-2|NA
CSVPGQGNGYTF
>NA|13|TRBV7-8|TRBJ2-1|NA
CASSLAQNNEQFF
>TRBD1|14|TRBV7-3|TRBJ2-1|once
CASSLGTGSVEQFF
>NA|11|TRBV2|TRBJ2-5|NA
CASSVQETQYF
>NA|12|TRBV29-1|TRBJ2-7|NA
CSVGSRGREQYF
>NA|14|TRBV6-5|TRBJ2-7|NA
CASSYGDKAYEQYF
>TRBD2|17|TRBV9|TRBJ2-1|NA
CASSANLIAGGDNEQFF
>NA|14|TRBV12-5|TRBJ2-5|once
CASGLGLLQETQYF
>TRBD2|17|TRBV18|TRBJ2-3|NA
CASSPSGRTRGTDTQYF
>NA|15|TRBV30|TRBJ2-5|NA
CAWSRSIPRQETQYF
>NA|12|TRBV6-6|TRBJ2-3|NA
CASSYTGDTQYF